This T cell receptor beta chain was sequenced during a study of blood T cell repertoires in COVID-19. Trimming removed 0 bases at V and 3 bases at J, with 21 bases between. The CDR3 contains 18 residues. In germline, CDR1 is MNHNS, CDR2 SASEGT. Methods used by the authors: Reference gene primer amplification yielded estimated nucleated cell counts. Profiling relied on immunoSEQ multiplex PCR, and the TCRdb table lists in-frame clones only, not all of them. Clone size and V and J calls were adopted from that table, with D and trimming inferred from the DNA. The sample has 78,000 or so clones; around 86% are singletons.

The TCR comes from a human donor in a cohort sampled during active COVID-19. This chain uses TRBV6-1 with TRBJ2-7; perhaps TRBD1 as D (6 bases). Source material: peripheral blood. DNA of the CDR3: TGTGCCAGCAGTGAAGCCGGGGTCGGTGCAGGGGACGTCTACGAGCAGTACTTC. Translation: CASSEAGVGAGDVYEQYF.